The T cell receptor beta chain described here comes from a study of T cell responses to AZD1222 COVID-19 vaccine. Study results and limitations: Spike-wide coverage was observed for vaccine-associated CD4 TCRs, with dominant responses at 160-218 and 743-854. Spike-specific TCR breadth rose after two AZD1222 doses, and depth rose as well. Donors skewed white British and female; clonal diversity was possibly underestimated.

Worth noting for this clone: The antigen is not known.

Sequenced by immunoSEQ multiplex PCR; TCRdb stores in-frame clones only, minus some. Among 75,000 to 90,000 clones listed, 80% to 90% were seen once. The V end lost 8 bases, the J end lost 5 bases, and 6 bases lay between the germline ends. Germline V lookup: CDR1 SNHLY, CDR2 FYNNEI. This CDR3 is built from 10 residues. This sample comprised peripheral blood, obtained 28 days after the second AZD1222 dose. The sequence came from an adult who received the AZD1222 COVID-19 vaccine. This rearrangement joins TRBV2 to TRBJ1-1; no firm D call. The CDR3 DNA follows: TGTGCCAGCCGGGTTACTGAAGCTTTCTTT. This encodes CASRVTEAFF.